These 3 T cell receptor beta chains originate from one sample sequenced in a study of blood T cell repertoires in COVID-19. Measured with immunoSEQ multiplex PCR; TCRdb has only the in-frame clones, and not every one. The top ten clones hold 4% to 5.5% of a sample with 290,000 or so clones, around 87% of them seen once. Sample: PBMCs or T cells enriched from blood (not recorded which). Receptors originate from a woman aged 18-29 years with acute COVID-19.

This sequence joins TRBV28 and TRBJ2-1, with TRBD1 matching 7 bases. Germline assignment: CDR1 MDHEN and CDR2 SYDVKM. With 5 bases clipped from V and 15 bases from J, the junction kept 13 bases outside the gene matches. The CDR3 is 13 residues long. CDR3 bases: TGTGCCAGCAGTCCACAGGGGCGCGACCCCCCGTTCTTC. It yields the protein CASSPQGRDPPFF.

As DNA, the CDR3 is TGTGCCAGCAGCCAGGGACTAGCGGACCCCACCGGGGAGCTGTTTTTT. It encodes CASSQGLADPTGELFF. The V and J genes are TRBV5-4 and TRBJ2-2, with 11 bases identical to TRBD2. The ends lost 4 bases at V and 4 bases at J; junction bases unmatched: 6. The CDR3 extends over 16 amino acids. In germline, CDR1 is SGHNT, CDR2 YYREEE (reference sequence).

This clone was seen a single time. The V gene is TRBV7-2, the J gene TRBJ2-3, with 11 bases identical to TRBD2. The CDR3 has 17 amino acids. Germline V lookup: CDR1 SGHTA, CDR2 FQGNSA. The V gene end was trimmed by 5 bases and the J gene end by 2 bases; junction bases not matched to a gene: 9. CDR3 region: CASSPAGTSGYTDTQYF. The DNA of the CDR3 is TGTGCCAGCAGCCCAGCCGGGACTAGCGGTTACACAGATACGCAGTATTTT. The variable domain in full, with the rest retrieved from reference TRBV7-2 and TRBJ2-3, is GAGVSQSPSNKVTEKGKDVELRCDPISGHTALYWYRQSLGQGLEFLIYFQGNSAPDKSGLPSDRFSAERTGGSVSTLTIQRTQQEDSAVYLCASSPAGTSGYTDTQYFGPGTRLTVL.